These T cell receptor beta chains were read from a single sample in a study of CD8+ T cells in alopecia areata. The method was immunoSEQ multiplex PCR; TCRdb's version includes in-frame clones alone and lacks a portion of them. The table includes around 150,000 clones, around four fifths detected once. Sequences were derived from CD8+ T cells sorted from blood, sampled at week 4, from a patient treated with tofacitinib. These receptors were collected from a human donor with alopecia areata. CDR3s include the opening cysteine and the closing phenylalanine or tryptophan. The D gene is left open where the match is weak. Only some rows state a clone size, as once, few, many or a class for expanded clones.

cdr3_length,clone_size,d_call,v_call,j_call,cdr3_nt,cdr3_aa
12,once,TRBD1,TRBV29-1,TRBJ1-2,TGCAGCGTACATACAGGGGGTAATGGCTACACCTTC,CSVHTGGNGYTF
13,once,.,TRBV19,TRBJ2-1,TGTGCCAGTAGTATAACAGGCTACAATGAGCAGTTCTTC,CASSITGYNEQFF
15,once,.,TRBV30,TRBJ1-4,TGTGCCTGTCACGTCGGCGTACGTTTGGCTGAAAAACTGTTTTTT,CACHVGVRLAEKLFF
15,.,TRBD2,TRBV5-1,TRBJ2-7,TGCGCCAGCAGCTTGGATAGTAGCGGGTCCTACGAGCAGTACTTC,CASSLDSSGSYEQYF
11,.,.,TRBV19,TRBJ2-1,TGTGCCAGTAGTACGGGGAATGAGCAGTTCTTC,CASSTGNEQFF
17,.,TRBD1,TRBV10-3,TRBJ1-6,TGTGCCATCAGGCACGGTGGGGAGACAGGGTATAATTCACCCCTCCACTTT,CAIRHGGETGYNSPLHF
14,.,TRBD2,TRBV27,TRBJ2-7,TGTGCCTCCCGACTAGCGGGGGGGCTGGGGGAGCAGTACTTC,CASRLAGGLGEQYF
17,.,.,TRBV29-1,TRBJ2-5,TGCAGCGTCCAGGGTGCTTTATGGACAGTTCGACAAGAGACCCAGTACTTC,CSVQGALWTVRQETQYF
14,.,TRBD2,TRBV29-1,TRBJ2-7,TGCAGCGTAGAACTAGCGGGGATCCTCTACGAGCAGTACTTC,CSVELAGILYEQYF
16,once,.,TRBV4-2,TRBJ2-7,TGTGCCAGCAGCCAAGAGGCGGCGCTGAGCTCCTACGAGCAGTACTTC,CASSQEAALSSYEQYF
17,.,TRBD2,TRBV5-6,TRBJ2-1,TGTGCCAGCAGCGAGGGACTAGCGGGGGTAGGAAGGAATGAGCAGTTCTTC,CASSEGLAGVGRNEQFF
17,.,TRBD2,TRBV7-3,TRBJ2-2,TGTGCCAGCAGCTTGAACCTAGCGGGGGGAAACACCGGGGAGCTGTTTTTT,CASSLNLAGGNTGELFF
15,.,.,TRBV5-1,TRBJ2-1,TGCGCCAGCAGCTTGGGCGGTAGCGGATACAATGAGCAGTTCTTC,CASSLGGSGYNEQFF
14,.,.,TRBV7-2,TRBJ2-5,TGTGCCAGCAGCTTTGGAGGAGGCCAAGAGACCCAGTACTTC,CASSFGGGQETQYF
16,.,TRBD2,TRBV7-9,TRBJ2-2,TGTGCCAGCAGCTTAGTTTCACTAGCGGGCACCGGGGAGCTGTTTTTT,CASSLVSLAGTGELFF
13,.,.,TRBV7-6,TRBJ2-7,TGTGCCAGCAGCTTAGGGGCGGGATACGAGCAGTACTTC,CASSLGAGYEQYF
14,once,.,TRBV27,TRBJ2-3,TGTGCCAGCAGTCCGACCCCTAGCACAGATACGCAGTATTTT,CASSPTPSTDTQYF
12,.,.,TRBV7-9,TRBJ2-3,TGTGCCAGCAGCCAAACCAGGGAGACGCAGTATTTT,CASSQTRETQYF
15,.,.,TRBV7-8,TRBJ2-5,TGTGCCAGCAGACGAGGGCCCGGTAGTGGGGAGACCCAGTACTTC,CASRRGPGSGETQYF
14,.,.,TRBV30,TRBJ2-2,TGTGCCTGGAGTGTAGACGGCGACACCGGGGAGCTGTTTTTT,CAWSVDGDTGELFF
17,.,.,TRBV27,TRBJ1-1,TGTGCCAGCAGTTTATACCCCCTCGGCAGGGCGGACGCTGAAGCTTTCTTT,CASSLYPLGRADAEAFF
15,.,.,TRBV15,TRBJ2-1,TGTGCCACCAGCAGAGCCCCGGGACTCATCAATGAGCAGTTCTTC,CATSRAPGLINEQFF
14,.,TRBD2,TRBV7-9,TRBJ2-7,TGTGCCAGCAGCACTAGCGGGGGTACCTACGAGCAGTACTTC,CASSTSGGTYEQYF
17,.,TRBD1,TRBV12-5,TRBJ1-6,TGTGCTAGTGGTTTCTCCTGGGACAGGGGAAGGAATTCACCCCTCCACTTT,CASGFSWDRGRNSPLHF
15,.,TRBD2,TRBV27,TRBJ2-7,TGTGCCAGCAGTGAACTAGCGGGGGGCACCTACGAGCAGTACTTC,CASSELAGGTYEQYF
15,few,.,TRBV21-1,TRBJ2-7,TGTGCCAGCAGTGACGGGGGGCGGAAACGTTACGAGCAGTACTTC,CASSDGGRKRYEQYF
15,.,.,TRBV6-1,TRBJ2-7,TGTGCCAGCAGTGCGTTACCTCATCCTGCCTACGAGCAGTACTTC,CASSALPHPAYEQYF
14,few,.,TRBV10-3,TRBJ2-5,TGTGCCATCAGGAACGGAGGGGCCGGGGAGACCCAGTACTTC,CAIRNGGAGETQYF
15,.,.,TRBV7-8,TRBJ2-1,TGTGCCAGCAGCTTAGATAGGGGTCCGTACAATGAGCAGTTCTTC,CASSLDRGPYNEQFF
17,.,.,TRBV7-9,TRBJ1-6,TGTGCCAGCAGCCGGAGTACCCTTAGCTCCTATAATTCACCCCTCCACTTT,CASSRSTLSSYNSPLHF
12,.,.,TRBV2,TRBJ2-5,TGTGCCAGCGGGAGAGTGGTAGAGACCCAGTACTTC,CASGRVVETQYF
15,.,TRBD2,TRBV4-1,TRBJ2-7,TGCGCCAGCAGCCACCGCGGGGGGCTACCCTACGAGCAGTACTTC,CASSHRGGLPYEQYF
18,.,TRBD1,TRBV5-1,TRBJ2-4,TGCGCCAGCAGCTTGTTGGCAGGGGGCAATCCGACCAAAAACATTCAGTACTTC,CASSLLAGGNPTKNIQYF
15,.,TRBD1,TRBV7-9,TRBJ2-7,TGTGCCAGCAGTACCCGGGACAGGGCAACCTACGAGCAGTACTTC,CASSTRDRATYEQYF
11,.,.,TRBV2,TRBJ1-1,TGTGCCAGCAGCGGGATAACTGAAGCTTTCTTT,CASSGITEAFF
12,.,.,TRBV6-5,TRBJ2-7,TGTGCCAGCAGCCTGGACAGCTACGAGCAGTACTTC,CASSLDSYEQYF
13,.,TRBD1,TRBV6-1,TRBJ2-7,TGTGCCAGCACCTGGACAGGCTGGGACGAGCAGTACTTC,CASTWTGWDEQYF
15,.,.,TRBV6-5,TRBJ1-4,TGTGCCAGCAGTTCGTCCGGGTCCGGAGGTGAAAAACTGTTTTTT,CASSSSGSGGEKLFF
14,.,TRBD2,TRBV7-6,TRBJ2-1,TGTGCCAGCAGCTTTCGAGCGGGAACTAATGAGCAGTTCTTC,CASSFRAGTNEQFF
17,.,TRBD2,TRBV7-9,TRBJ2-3,TGTGCCAGCAGCTTAGCGACTAGCGGGGGGGCCACAGATACGCAGTATTTT,CASSLATSGGATDTQYF
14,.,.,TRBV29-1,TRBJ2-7,TGCAGCGTTGTTCTAGGGCAGGACTTAGTCGGGCAGTACTTC,CSVVLGQDLVGQYF